These 17 T cell receptor beta chains were all obtained from the same sample, sequenced in a study of blood T cell repertoires in COVID-19. Repertoires were generated with immunoSEQ multiplex PCR, while TCRdb's copy carries only in-frame clones and drops some. The sample yields approximately 69,000 clones, roughly four fifths seen once. Sequencing was done on a sample of peripheral blood. These receptors were taken from a man over 45 with COVID-19, enrolled during active disease.

The V gene is TRBV2, the J gene TRBJ2-7, with D unclear. The germline V and J ends were trimmed by 4 bases and 8 bases, with 12 bases remaining between them. Germline CDR1 SNHLY, CDR2 FYNNEI. The CDR3 loop spans 12 amino acids. Written as DNA, the CDR3 is TGTGCCAGCAGTGGTCATCTACGCCAGCAGTACTTC. Translated: CASSGHLRQQYF. Variable domain in full (rest from reference TRBV2 and TRBJ2-7): EPEVTQTPSHQVTQMGQEVILRCVPISNHLYFYWYRQILGQKVEFLVSFYNNEISEKSEIFDDQFSVERPDGSNFTLKIRSTKLEDSAMYFCASSGHLRQQYFGPGTRLTVT.

The chain is built from TRBV15 and TRBJ1-2; TRBD1 is a possible D gene (5 bases). The V and J ends lost 5 bases and 4 bases respectively, with 14 bases between them. Germline V gene data show CDR1 as LNHNV and CDR2 as YYDKDF (reference sequence). The CDR3 extends over 14 amino acids. CDR3 protein: CATSPTVSSYGYTF. The CDR3 DNA reads as TGTGCCACCAGCCCGACAGTGTCTAGCTATGGCTACACCTTC.

V gene TRBV14 combines with J gene TRBJ2-1, with D possibly matching TRBD1 (5 bases). The CDR3 spans 13 residues. Trimming left V 1 base short and J 9 bases short, with 10 bases between. CDR1 SGHDN and CDR2 FVKESK come from the germline V gene. This chain's CDR3 is CASSQGPGREQFF. The CDR3 DNA reads as TGTGCCAGCAGCCAAGGCCCAGGGCGTGAGCAGTTCTTC.

This chain joins TRBV2 and TRBJ2-5, with TRBD2 matching over 7 bases. V shed 6 bases, J shed 2 bases, and the junction held 6 bases outside the gene matches. The CDR3 is made up of 14 amino acids. CDR1 and CDR2 (germline): SNHLY, FYNNEI. CDR3 DNA sequence: TGTGCCAGCAGAGATAGAGCGGGGCAAGAGACCCAGTACTTC. Translated: CASRDRAGQETQYF. The variable domain in full, completed from reference TRBV2 and TRBJ2-5, reads EPEVTQTPSHQVTQMGQEVILRCVPISNHLYFYWYRQILGQKVEFLVSFYNNEISEKSEIFDDQFSVERPDGSNFTLKIRSTKLEDSAMYFCASRDRAGQETQYFGPGTRLLVL.

The chain joins TRBV3-1 (or the pseudogene TRBV3-2) to TRBJ2-7; D perhaps matches TRBD2 (5 bases). This CDR3 has 12 amino acids. From germline, CDR1 is LGHDT and CDR2 YNNKEL (reference sequence). Deletions cut 4 bases from V and 3 bases from J, with 7 bases between. CDR3 region: CASSPRGYEQYF. The CDR3 bases are TGTGCCAGCAGCCCCCGGGGCTACGAGCAGTACTTC.

V usage is TRBV4-2 and J usage is TRBJ2-5, with 9 nucleotides matching TRBD2. Germline trimming cut 1 base from V and 5 bases from J; bases unmatched to any gene: 5. The germline CDR1 and CDR2 sequences are LGHNA and YNFKEQ. The CDR3 totals 15 residues. Here the CDR3 reads CASSQGLADGETQYF. In DNA, the CDR3 is TGTGCCAGCAGCCAAGGACTAGCGGACGGGGAGACCCAGTACTTC.

J is TRBJ2-1 and V is TRBV11-1, with a tentative D call TRBD2 (5 bases). The CDR3 is made up of 11 amino acids. Germline V lookup: CDR1 SGHAT, CDR2 FQDESV (reference sequence). Trimming removed 2 bases from V and 9 bases from J, with 5 bases in between. CDR3 loop: CASSLRGEQFF. CDR3 in DNA: TGTGCCAGCAGCTTACGGGGTGAGCAGTTCTTC. Combining the CDR3 with reference TRBV11-1 and TRBJ2-1 gives the whole variable domain EAEVAQSPRYKITEKSQAVAFWCDPISGHATLYWYRQILGQGPELLVQFQDESVVDDSQLPKDRFSAERLKGVDSTLKIQPAELGDSAMYLCASSLRGEQFFGPGTRLTVL.

The rearrangement uses TRBV6-5 and TRBJ1-4; 10 bases are a match to TRBD1. Germline CDR1 reads MNHEY; CDR2 reads SVGAGI. Unmatched junction bases numbered 5, after V lost 10 bases and J lost 3 bases. The CDR3 length is 14 residues. CDR3 coding DNA: TGTGCCACTTCGACAGGGGGCCCTAATGAAAAACTGTTTTTT. It specifies CATSTGGPNEKLFF.

This sequence joins TRBV7-9 and TRBJ1-1, with D perhaps TRBD1 (6 bases). Deletions cut 4 bases from V and 5 bases from J, with 11 bases between. This CDR3 comprises 13 residues. Germline loops: CDR1 SEHNR, CDR2 FQNEAQ (reference sequence). CDR3 sequence reads: CASSSGAGTEAFF. Written as DNA, the CDR3 is TGTGCCAGCAGCTCAGGGGCTGGGACTGAAGCTTTCTTT.

V gene TRBV3-1 (or the pseudogene TRBV3-2) combines with J gene TRBJ1-5; no clear D gene. The CDR3 runs to 17 residues. Germline V lookup: CDR1 LGHDT, CDR2 YNNKEL (reference sequence). Trimming left V 0 bases short and J 7 bases short, with 19 bases between. The CDR3 sequence is CASSQDPAGEGEQPQHF. CDR3 sequence (DNA): TGTGCCAGCAGCCAAGATCCGGCCGGCGAGGGTGAACAGCCCCAGCATTTT.

The chain recombines TRBV6-1 with TRBJ1-2; D remains unclear. Looked up from germline, CDR1 is MNHNS and CDR2 is SASEGT. Trimming stripped 2 bases from V and 7 bases from J, with 11 bases between. The CDR3 runs 13 residues. The CDR3 spells CASSEKESAGYTF. DNA for the CDR3: TGTGCCAGCAGTGAAAAGGAGTCGGCTGGCTACACCTTC.

The genes are TRBV14 and TRBJ1-6, with D tentatively TRBD1 (6 bases). Per the germline V gene, CDR1 is SGHDN and CDR2 is FVKESK. This CDR3 comprises 16 residues. V lost 4 bases and J lost 4, with 14 bases in between. CDR3 nucleotide sequence: TGTGCCAGCAGCCGATTAGGACAGCCATATAATTCACCCCTCCACTTT. This translates into CASSRLGQPYNSPLHF.

This chain joins TRBV13 and TRBJ1-2, with TRBD1 as a possible D gene (6 bases). Germline V gene lookup returns CDR1 PRHDT and CDR2 FYEKMQ (reference sequence). This CDR3 has 13 amino acids. V shed 2 bases and J shed 8 bases, with 12 bases lying between them. The CDR3 reads CASSLRQAQGYTF. DNA for the CDR3: TGTGCCAGCAGCTTAAGACAGGCACAAGGCTACACCTTC.

V is TRBV2 and J is TRBJ1-4; D uncertain. Germline CDR1 SNHLY, CDR2 FYNNEI. Trimming removed 2 bases at V and 7 bases at J, with 23 bases between. This CDR3 comprises 18 residues. CDR3 coding DNA: TGTGCCAGCAGTGAATATTCCGGGATTCTTAAAGTCACTGAAAAACTGTTTTTT. It translates to CASSEYSGILKVTEKLFF.

The chain has TRBV24-1 and TRBJ2-1, with 9 positions matching TRBD2. In germline, CDR1 is KGHDR, CDR2 SFDVKD. This CDR3 region has 14 residues. Trimming cost V 5 bases and J 9 bases; bases outside gene matches: 7. The CDR3 is CATSVNSGGGEQFF. The CDR3 DNA sequence: TGTGCCACCAGTGTGAATAGCGGGGGAGGTGAGCAGTTCTTC.

The chain is built from TRBV7-2 and TRBJ2-7; TRBD1 might be the D (5 bases). Trimming shortened V by 3 bases and J by 0 bases, and 9 bases separated the two germline ends. Per germline, CDR1 SGHTA and CDR2 FQGNSA. The CDR3 is made up of 14 amino acids. The CDR3 loop reads CASSFDSSSYEQYF. Written as DNA, the CDR3 is TGTGCCAGCAGCTTCGACAGTAGCTCCTACGAGCAGTACTTC. Looking up the rest from reference TRBV7-2 and TRBJ2-7 gives the full variable domain: GAGVSQSPSNKVTEKGKDVELRCDPISGHTALYWYRQSLGQGLEFLIYFQGNSAPDKSGLPSDRFSAERTGGSVSTLTIQRTQQEDSAVYLCASSFDSSSYEQYFGPGTRLTVT.

The chain carries TRBV5-1 and TRBJ2-1; 8 bases are a match to TRBD2. The CDR3 consists of 17 residues. CDR1 and CDR2 (germline): SGHRS, YFSETQ. The V gene end was trimmed by 5 bases and the J gene end by 3 bases; junction bases not matched to a gene: 13. CDR3 residues: CASRFLTGGPIYNEQFF. CDR3 sequence (DNA): TGCGCCAGCAGGTTCTTAACGGGGGGGCCTATCTACAATGAGCAGTTCTTC.